Each of the 30 T cell receptor beta chains below was sequenced from the same sample in a study of blood T cell repertoires in COVID-19. Sequencing used immunoSEQ multiplex PCR; TCRdb keeps in-frame clones, though not all of them. The sample contains around 270,000 clones, approximately 90% of which appear only once. What was sequenced was peripheral blood. These receptors were taken from a man aged 25 to 40 with acute or convalescent COVID-19.

The V gene is TRBV6-1, the J gene TRBJ2-1; 10 bases match TRBD2. CDR3 size: 17 residues. Germline CDR1 is MNHNS and CDR2 is SASEGT. Trimming took 1 base from V and 1 from J; bases not matched to a gene: 4. The CDR3 is CASSEGSGGGSYNEQFF. Here the CDR3 DNA reads TGTGCCAGCAGTGAAGGGAGCGGGGGGGGATCCTACAATGAGCAGTTCTTC.

V usage is TRBV7-9 and J usage is TRBJ2-3, with D uncertain. This CDR3 is 15 amino acids long. The V gene lost 5 bases and the J gene lost 0 bases, with 12 bases spanning the gap. CDR1 is SEHNR and CDR2 is FQNEAQ in the germline V gene (reference sequence). The CDR3 DNA sequence: TGTGCCAGCAGCCCCGGAGCCAGTAGCACAGATACGCAGTATTTT. Protein sequence: CASSPGASSTDTQYF.

The rearrangement uses TRBV5-1 and TRBJ1-6; 8 bases agree with TRBD1. The junction had 10 bases not matched to a gene; V was cut back by 4 bases and J by 7 bases. Germline CDR1 SGHRS, CDR2 YFSETQ. The CDR3 loop spans 16 amino acids. Here the CDR3 DNA reads TGCGCCAGCAGCCCCAGTAATACAGGGGGGAATTCACCCCTCCACTTT. It is translated as CASSPSNTGGNSPLHF.

J is TRBJ1-2 and V is TRBV5-6, with 7 bases fitting TRBD1. CDR3 length: 17 residues. The V segment lost 0 bases and the J segment 3 bases; nucleotides outside the gene matches: 11. Germline lookup yields CDR1 SGHDT and CDR2 YYEEEE. The CDR3 DNA is TGTGCCAGCAGCTTGGAATATAGAGACAGGGCGGACTATGGCTACACCTTC. Its protein product is CASSLEYRDRADYGYTF.

This chain links TRBV5-1 with TRBJ2-3; 13 bases line up with TRBD2. Per the germline V gene, CDR1 is SGHRS and CDR2 is YFSETQ. The CDR3 sequence is 15 residues long. Germline trimming cut 5 bases from V and 4 bases from J; bases unmatched to any gene: 4. The CDR3 here is CASRLLAGGPDTQYF. The CDR3 DNA sequence: TGCGCCAGCAGATTACTAGCGGGGGGGCCAGATACGCAGTATTTT. The full variable domain, completed using reference TRBV5-1 and TRBJ2-3, is KAGVTQTPRYLIKTRGQQVTLSCSPISGHRSVSWYQQTPGQGLQFLFEYFSETQRNKGNFPGRFSGRQFSNSRSEMNVSTLELGDSALYLCASRLLAGGPDTQYFGPGTRLTVL.

The chain combines TRBV11-2 with TRBJ2-3, with D uncertain. Germline CDR1 SGHAT, CDR2 FQNNGV. The germline V and J ends were trimmed by 5 bases and 7 bases, with 16 bases remaining between them. CDR3 size: 14 residues. The CDR3 DNA reads as TGTGCCAGCAGCCCCGTGACGGAGCCAAATACGCAGTATTTT. Translation: CASSPVTEPNTQYF.

This chain connects TRBV20-1 to TRBJ1-1; D unclear. Trimming took 3 bases from V and 0 from J, leaving 11 bases between them. Germline values: CDR1 DFQATT, CDR2 SNEGSKA (reference sequence). The CDR3 runs to 14 residues. The CDR3 protein is CSASKGSMNTEAFF. For the CDR3, the DNA is TGCAGTGCTAGTAAAGGTAGCATGAACACTGAAGCTTTCTTT.

The rearrangement uses TRBV5-4 and TRBJ1-3, with D maybe TRBD1 (5 bases). There are 15 residues in the CDR3. The V end was cut by 4 bases, the J end by 0 bases, with 11 bases between. Germline V lookup: CDR1 SGHNT, CDR2 YYREEE (reference sequence). CDR3 bases: TGTGCCAGCAGCATGGACAATCTCTCTGGAAACACCATATATTTT. It yields the protein CASSMDNLSGNTIYF.

The rearrangement joins TRBV5-1 to TRBJ1-1, with a tentative D call TRBD1 (5 bases). The CDR3 spans 13 residues. CDR1 and CDR2 (germline): SGHRS, YFSETQ. V lost 4 bases and J 1 base, leaving 8 bases between the germline ends. DNA for the CDR3: TGCGCCAGCAGCGTGACAGCGAACACTGAAGCTTTCTTT. Protein sequence: CASSVTANTEAFF.

The chain combines TRBV27 with TRBJ2-2; possibly TRBD1 for D (6 bases). Germline values: CDR1 MNHEY, CDR2 SMNVEV (reference sequence). The ends were cut back, 5 bases at V and 3 bases at J, with 16 bases in the middle. There are 16 residues in the CDR3. In nucleotides, the CDR3 is TGTGCCAGCAGTCCGTACACAGGGATAGACACCGGGGAGCTGTTTTTT. Translating it yields CASSPYTGIDTGELFF.

The chain uses TRBV9 and TRBJ1-1; 7 nucleotides match TRBD1. V shed 3 bases and J 1 base; nucleotides not matched to a gene: 9. Germline V gene sequence: CDR1 SGDLS, CDR2 YYNGEE. The CDR3 is 16 residues long. The CDR3 DNA is TGTGCCAGCAGCGCCCATACCGGACAGGAGAACACTGAAGCTTTCTTT. This codes for CASSAHTGQENTEAFF.

The chain is built from TRBV7-9 and TRBJ2-7, with 7 bases fitting TRBD2. The V and J ends lost 1 base and 4 bases, in that order; junction bases with no gene match: 4. Germline CDR1 is SEHNR and CDR2 is FQNEAQ (reference sequence). The CDR3 consists of 14 residues. In DNA form, the CDR3 reads TGTGCCAGCAGCTTAGGAAGCGGGGAATACGAGCAGTACTTC. Its translation is CASSLGSGEYEQYF. The full variable domain, in which reference TRBV7-9 and TRBJ2-7 provide the parts outside the CDR3, is DTGVSQNPRHKITKRGQNVTFRCDPISEHNRLYWYRQTLGQGPEFLTYFQNEAQLEKSRLLSDRFSAERPKGSFSTLEIQRTEQGDSAMYLCASSLGSGEYEQYFGPGTRLTVT.

The chain joins TRBV18 to TRBJ1-6; 12 bases are a match to TRBD1. The CDR3 is 16 residues long. CDR1 and CDR2 from the germline V gene are KGHSH and LQKENI. V lost 4 bases to trimming and J lost 10 bases; unmatched junction nucleotides: 8. CDR3 protein: CASSQSGQGARSPLHF. CDR3 nucleotide sequence: TGTGCCAGCTCACAATCGGGACAGGGGGCGCGGTCACCCCTCCACTTT.

Only one count was recorded for this clone. The DNA of the CDR3 is TGTGCCATCAGTGACCAGACAGCTGGGGCCAACGTCCTGACTTTC. This encodes CAISDQTAGANVLTF. This chain connects TRBV10-3 to TRBJ2-6; a weak D match, TRBD1 (5 bases). Germline V gives CDR1 ENHRY, CDR2 SYGVKD. This CDR3 has 15 residues. V shed 3 bases and J shed 2 bases, with 8 bases lying between them.

This clone was detected only a few times. The V gene is TRBV5-6, the J gene TRBJ1-1; D is possibly TRBD1 (6 bases). The CDR3 covers 12 residues. Per germline, CDR1 SGHDT and CDR2 YYEEEE. V was pared by 5 bases and J by 10 bases, with 15 bases between. The CDR3 bases are TGTGCCAGCAGTTTTACAGGGAGCAGAGCTTTCTTT. This encodes CASSFTGSRAFF. Combining the CDR3 with reference TRBV5-6 and TRBJ1-1 gives the whole variable domain DAGVTQSPTHLIKTRGQQVTLRCSPKSGHDTVSWYQQALGQGPQFIFQYYEEEERQRGNFPDRFSGHQFPNYSSELNVNALLLGDSALYLCASSFTGSRAFFGQGTRLTVV.

The J gene is TRBJ1-6, the V gene TRBV28; D gene uncertain. The CDR3 length is 15 residues. Germline CDR1 and CDR2: MDHEN and SYDVKM. V was trimmed by 1 base and J by 6 bases, leaving 10 bases between them. In nucleotides, the CDR3 is TGTGCCAGCAGTTTATCACAGCAAATTAATTCACCCCTCCACTTT. Its translation is CASSLSQQINSPLHF.

The chain joins TRBV11-2 to TRBJ1-2; weak D call: TRBD1 (6 bases). CDR1 and CDR2 (germline): SGHAT, FQNNGV. With 3 bases removed from V and 0 bases from J, the gap between germline ends came to 14 bases. The CDR3 spans 16 residues. CDR3 in DNA: TGTGCCAGCAGCTTTGGGGGCGCCAGATCTAACTATGGCTACACCTTC. Protein product: CASSFGGARSNYGYTF.

The V and J genes are TRBV5-1 and TRBJ2-7, with TRBD1 identical over 9 bases. After removal of 0 bases from V and 5 bases from J, the junction contained 6 bases not matched to a gene. The germline V gene encodes CDR1 SGHRS and CDR2 YFSETQ. This CDR3 comprises 15 residues. This CDR3 reads CASSLVQGANNEQYF. The DNA for the CDR3 is TGCGCCAGCAGCTTGGTACAGGGGGCGAACAACGAGCAGTACTTC. Filled out from reference TRBV5-1 and TRBJ2-7, the complete variable domain reads KAGVTQTPRYLIKTRGQQVTLSCSPISGHRSVSWYQQTPGQGLQFLFEYFSETQRNKGNFPGRFSGRQFSNSRSEMNVSTLELGDSALYLCASSLVQGANNEQYFGPGTRLTVT.

The chain couples TRBV18 to TRBJ1-2; 12 bases agree with TRBD1. CDR3 size: 16 residues. V gave up 2 bases and J gave up 8 bases; unmatched junction bases: 9. The germline gives CDR1 KGHSH, CDR2 LQKENI. The CDR3 loop is CASSPSIGTGGGGYTF. The CDR3 DNA sequence: TGTGCCAGCTCACCATCGATCGGGACAGGGGGCGGCGGCTACACCTTC.

The CDR3: CASSSGGAQETQYF. CDR3 DNA: TGTGCCAGCAGCTCCGGCGGAGCCCAAGAGACCCAGTACTTC. The gene calls are TRBV5-6 and TRBJ2-5; D unresolved. Germline V gene data show CDR1 as SGHDT and CDR2 as YYEEEE. The CDR3 is made up of 14 amino acids. Deletions cut 3 bases from V and 1 base from J, with 10 bases between.

In its sample, this clone was seen once. V gene TRBV6-5 combines with J gene TRBJ1-5, with TRBD1 matching 7 bases. The J segment lost 5 bases and the V segment lost 8 bases, leaving 9 bases of the junction unmatched. The CDR3 totals 14 residues. The germline gives CDR1 MNHEY, CDR2 SVGAGI. The CDR3 DNA sequence: TGTGCCAGCCATGACAGGGTTGGGGATCAGCCCCAGCATTTT. It translates to CASHDRVGDQPQHF.

The gene calls are TRBV25-1 and TRBJ2-2; 8 nucleotides agree with TRBD1. The V segment lost 0 bases and the J segment 8 bases; nucleotides outside the gene matches: 5. In germline, CDR1 is MGHDK, CDR2 SYGVNS. This CDR3 comprises 15 residues. Written as DNA, the CDR3 is TGTGCCAGCAGTGAATATGGACAGGGTTTTGGGGAGCTGTTTTTT. Translating it yields CASSEYGQGFGELFF. Full variable domain (rest looked up from reference TRBV25-1 and TRBJ2-2): EADIYQTPRYLVIGTGKKITLECSQTMGHDKMYWYQQDPGMELHLIHYSYGVNSTEKGDLSSESTVSRIRTEHFPLTLESARPSHTSQYLCASSEYGQGFGELFFGEGSRLTVL.

The chain couples TRBV21-1 to TRBJ1-1; no check of the table's D call, TRBD1, against the DNA was made. TRBV21-1 represents a pseudogene. The CDR3 spans 19 residues. DNA for the CDR3: TGTGCCAGCAGCAAGGGGGACAGGGTTACCGTGGAGGTGGACACTGAAGCTTTCTTT. This translates into CASSKGDRVTVEVDTEAFF.

The chain has TRBV6-6 and TRBJ1-2, with 7 bases lining up with TRBD1. CDR3 length equals 15 residues. Germline CDR1 MNHNY, CDR2 SVGAGI (reference sequence). J lost 3 bases, V lost 0 bases, and 4 bases had no gene match. For the CDR3, the DNA is TGTGCCAGCAGTTACTCAGGGGGCGGAGACTATGGCTACACCTTC. This gives the protein CASSYSGGGDYGYTF.

The V and J genes are TRBV19 and TRBJ1-5, with TRBD1 as a possible D gene (6 bases). The CDR3 runs to 13 residues. Germline V gene sequence: CDR1 LNHDA, CDR2 SQIVND (reference sequence). The germline V and J ends were trimmed by 3 bases and 9 bases, with 12 bases remaining between them. CDR3 DNA sequence: TGTGCCAGTAGTATTAGGGGGGGTTCGCCCCAGCATTTT. This encodes CASSIRGGSPQHF. The whole variable domain, filled in from reference TRBV19 and TRBJ1-5, reads DGGITQSPKYLFRKEGQNVTLSCEQNLNHDAMYWYRQDPGQGLRLIYYSQIVNDFQKGDIAEGYSVSREKKESFPLTVTSAQKNPTAFYLCASSIRGGSPQHFGDGTRLSIL.

V and J are TRBV2 and TRBJ1-5; D remains ambiguous. The germline V gene encodes CDR1 SNHLY and CDR2 FYNNEI. Trimming cost V 5 bases and J 4 bases, with 9 bases left between them. The CDR3 spans 13 residues. CDR3 nucleotide sequence: TGTGCCAGCAGTATACAGAGAAATCAGCCCCAGCATTTT. As protein: CASSIQRNQPQHF.

This clone was seen only once. The V gene is TRBV5-1, the J gene TRBJ1-6; no reliable D call. Trimming took 0 bases from V and 10 from J, leaving 5 bases between them. Germline loops: CDR1 SGHRS, CDR2 YFSETQ. This CDR3 has 12 amino acids. CDR3 sequence: CASSLERSPLHF. For the CDR3, the DNA is TGCGCCAGCAGCTTGGAGAGGTCACCCCTCCACTTT.

V is TRBV6-6 and J is TRBJ2-7, with 8 bases lining up with TRBD1. Trimming removed 6 bases from V and 2 bases from J; junction bases left unmatched: 6. The CDR3 consists of 14 residues. Per germline, CDR1 MNHNY and CDR2 SVGAGI (reference sequence). CDR3 bases: TGTGCCAGCAGGGGGACAGGCCCTACCTACGAGCAGTACTTC. Protein product: CASRGTGPTYEQYF.

This clone has just one count. CDR3 amino acids: CATRRGSATEKLFF. The CDR3 bases are TGTGCCACCCGAAGAGGCAGCGCCACGGAAAAACTGTTTTTT. The chain couples TRBV6-5 to TRBJ1-4; D remains unclear. The CDR3 covers 14 residues. V gave up 10 bases and J gave up 8 bases, with 20 bases separating them. Germline CDR1 MNHEY, CDR2 SVGAGI.

The V call is TRBV27, the J call TRBJ1-1; 10 nucleotides line up with TRBD1. This CDR3 has 17 amino acids. Looked up from germline, CDR1 is MNHEY and CDR2 is SMNVEV (reference sequence). The V segment lost 3 bases and the J segment 5 bases; nucleotides outside the gene matches: 12. CDR3 DNA: TGTGCCAGCAGTTTCCGACCCGGGACAGGGGCGAGGACTGAAGCTTTCTTT. Its translation: CASSFRPGTGARTEAFF.